Listed below are T cell receptor beta chains from one sample, sequenced in a study of blood T cell repertoires in COVID-19. The protocol was immunoSEQ multiplex PCR, while the TCRdb copy is restricted to in-frame clones and leaves out a portion. The sample records tens of thousands of clones, roughly nine tenths being singletons. The sequenced material came from peripheral blood. Receptors originate from a woman in her 70s with active COVID-19. Both conserved end residues are part of each CDR3. A D gene is named only where the DNA matches it firmly. Not all rows give a size; the values are once, few, many and, for expanded clones, a class.

D	J	V	size	DNA	CDR3
TRBD1	TRBJ1-1	TRBV18	NA	TGTGCCAGCTCACCCACCCAGGACAGGGGGACTGAAGCTTTCTTT	CASSPTQDRGTEAFF
TRBD1	TRBJ2-7	TRBV10-3	NA	TGTGCCATCAGTGAGCGGTGGCAACAGGGGTACGAGCAGTACTTC	CAISERWQQGYEQYF
NA	TRBJ2-1	TRBV4-1	NA	TGCGCCAGCAGCCCGCAGGGAAACCCCTACAATGAGCAGTTCTTC	CASSPQGNPYNEQFF
NA	TRBJ2-5	TRBV28	NA	TGTGCCAGCAGTTCCCTTATCCGGGGACTGGGACAAGAGACCCAGTACTTC	CASSSLIRGLGQETQYF
NA	TRBJ2-5	TRBV25-1	NA	TGTGCCAGCAGTGTTTCAGGGGACCAAGAGACCCAGTACTTC	CASSVSGDQETQYF
TRBD1	TRBJ2-1	TRBV24-1	NA	TGTGCCACCAGTGCCATGACAGGGGACTCCTACAATGAGCAGTTCTTC	CATSAMTGDSYNEQFF
TRBD2	TRBJ2-1	TRBV7-9	NA	TGTGCCAGCAGCCAACTGACTAGCGCGTCCAATGAGCAGTTCTTC	CASSQLTSASNEQFF
TRBD1	TRBJ1-1	TRBV7-3	NA	TGTGCCAGCAGCTTAACGACCGGGACAGGGGGCCAGAACACTGAAGCTTTCTTT	CASSLTTGTGGQNTEAFF
NA	TRBJ2-5	TRBV11-2	NA	TGTGCCAGCAGCTTAAGGTCAGGACTCCCGTCAGAGACCCAGTACTTC	CASSLRSGLPSETQYF
TRBD2	TRBJ2-1	TRBV7-3	NA	TGTGCCAGCAGCCCCTCTCGACTAGCGGGTAATGAGCAGTTCTTC	CASSPSRLAGNEQFF
NA	TRBJ1-2	TRBV28	NA	TGTGCCACCAAAGGGACACCTCGTAACTATGGCTACACCTTC	CATKGTPRNYGYTF
NA	TRBJ1-6	TRBV2	NA	TGTGCCAGCGGTAGGAGGACAGACAATTCACCCCTCCACTTT	CASGRRTDNSPLHF
TRBD1	TRBJ2-7	TRBV2	NA	TGTGCCAGCAGTGGACAGGGGGCATACGAGCAGTACTTC	CASSGQGAYEQYF
NA	TRBJ2-1	TRBV20-1	NA	TGCAGTGCCAGTCCCGTCGTTGGAGCCCATGAGCAGTTCTTC	CSASPVVGAHEQFF
NA	TRBJ1-2	TRBV5-4	NA	TGTGCCAGCAAAATTGGGCAGATTAACTATGGCTACACCTTC	CASKIGQINYGYTF
TRBD2	TRBJ2-3	TRBV30	once	TGTGCCTGGAGTCGGGGGGGCAGCACAGATACGCAGTATTTT	CAWSRGGSTDTQYF